This TCR beta chain was sequenced during a study of shared clonotypes between healthy human individuals. Sequenced by immunoSEQ multiplex PCR; TCRdb stores in-frame clones only, minus some. The data contain about 2 million clones, 90% to 95% of them seen just once; the ten biggest clones take up 0.1% to 0.15%. With 5 bases clipped from V and 0 bases from J, the junction kept 2 bases outside the gene matches. The germline V gene has CDR1 SEHNR and CDR2 FQNEAQ (reference sequence). The CDR3 loop spans 14 amino acids. The material sequenced was naive CD4+ T cells sorted from blood. Subset in this sample: CD45RA+ positively selected. The V gene is TRBV7-9, the J gene TRBJ2-5, with TRBD1 matching 8 bases. The TCR comes from a man between 18 and 29 years old in good health. CDR3 sequence reads: CASSRQGYQETQYF. The DNA for the CDR3 is TGTGCCAGCAGCCGACAGGGGTACCAAGAGACCCAGTACTTC.